The entry that follows covers one T cell receptor beta chain sequence. Its antigen is unidentified. Data came from immunoSEQ multiplex PCR; TCRdb stores just in-frame clones and leaves some out. This table holds some 2,000,000 clones, over 85% found once. Deletions cut 4 bases from V and 5 bases from J, with 16 bases between. This CDR3 region has 14 residues. From germline, CDR1 is SGHNT and CDR2 YYREEE (reference sequence). The sample comes from a study of shared clonotypes between healthy human individuals. The naive CD8 population came from CD45RO-negative cells selected for CCR7, without terminally differentiated effector memory CD45RA+ cells. Findings and limits, study-wide: Investigators expected sequencing depth to affect clonotype sharing among donors.

The rearrangement joins TRBV5-4 to TRBJ2-7; D gene unclear. Material: naive CD8+ T cells sorted from blood. The sequence derives from a man between 18 and 29 years old in good health. The CDR3 coding sequence is TGTGCCAGCAGCCCCGGAGAAGGTTTACACGAGCAGTACTTC. Translated: CASSPGEGLHEQYF.